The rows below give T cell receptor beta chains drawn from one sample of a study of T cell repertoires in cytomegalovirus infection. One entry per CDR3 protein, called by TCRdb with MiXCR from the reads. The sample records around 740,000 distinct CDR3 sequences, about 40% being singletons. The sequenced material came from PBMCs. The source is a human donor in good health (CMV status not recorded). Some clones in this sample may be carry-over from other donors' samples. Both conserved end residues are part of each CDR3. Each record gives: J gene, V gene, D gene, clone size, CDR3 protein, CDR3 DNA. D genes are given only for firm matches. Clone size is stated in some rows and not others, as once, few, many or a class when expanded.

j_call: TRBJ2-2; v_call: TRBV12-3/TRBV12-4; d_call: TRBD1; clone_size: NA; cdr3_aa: CAGGTGATTGELFF; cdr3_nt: TGTGCCGGGGGAACAGGGGCGACCACCGGGGAGCTGTTTTTT
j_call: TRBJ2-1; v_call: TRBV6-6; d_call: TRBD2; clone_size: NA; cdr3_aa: CASSSPGLAGDEQFF; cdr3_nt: TGTGCCAGCAGTTCCCCGGGACTAGCGGGGGATGAGCAGTTCTTC
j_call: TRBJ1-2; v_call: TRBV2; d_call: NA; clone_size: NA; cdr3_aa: CASNPTGIAYTF; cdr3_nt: TGTGCCAGCAACCCGACAGGAATTGCCTACACCTTC
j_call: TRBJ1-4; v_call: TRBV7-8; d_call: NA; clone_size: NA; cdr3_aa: CASSLREGSNEKLFF; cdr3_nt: TGTGCCAGCAGCTTACGTGAGGGGTCTAATGAAAAACTGTTTTTT
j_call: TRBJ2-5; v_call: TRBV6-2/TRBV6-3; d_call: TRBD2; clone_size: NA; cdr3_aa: CASSYSTGLADTQETQYF; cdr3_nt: TGTGCCAGCAGTTACTCGACCGGCCTAGCGGACACCCAAGAGACCCAGTACTTC
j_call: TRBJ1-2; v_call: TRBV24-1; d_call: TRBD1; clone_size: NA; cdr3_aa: CATSDPTGTAYGYTF; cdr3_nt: TGTGCCACCAGTGATCCGACCGGGACAGCTTATGGCTACACCTTC
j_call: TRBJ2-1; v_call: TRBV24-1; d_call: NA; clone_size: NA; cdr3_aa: CATSESGKFDNEQFF; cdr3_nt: TGTGCCACCAGTGAGTCAGGGAAGTTCGACAATGAGCAGTTCTTC
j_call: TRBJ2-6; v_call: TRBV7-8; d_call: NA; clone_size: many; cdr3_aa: CASSPQRGGGPSGANVLTF; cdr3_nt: TGTGCCAGCAGCCCCCAGAGAGGCGGGGGCCCCTCTGGGGCCAACGTCCTGACTTTC
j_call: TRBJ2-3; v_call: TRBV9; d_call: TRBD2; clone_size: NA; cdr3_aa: CASTRETSGTGDTQYF; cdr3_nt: TGTGCCAGCACCCGGGAAACTAGCGGGACGGGAGATACGCAGTATTTT
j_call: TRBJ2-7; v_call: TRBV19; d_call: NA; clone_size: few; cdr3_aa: CASSMAGPPHEQYF; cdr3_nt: TGTGCCAGTAGTATGGCAGGACCTCCTCATGAGCAGTACTTC
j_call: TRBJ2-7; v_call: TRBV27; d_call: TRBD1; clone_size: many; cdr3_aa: CASSLWDRPYEQYF; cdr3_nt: TGTGCCAGCAGTTTGTGGGACAGACCCTACGAGCAGTACTTC
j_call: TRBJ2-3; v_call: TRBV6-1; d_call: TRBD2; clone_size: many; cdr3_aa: CASSEASGGSDTQYF; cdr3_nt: TGTGCCAGCAGTGAAGCTAGCGGGGGTTCAGATACGCAGTATTTT
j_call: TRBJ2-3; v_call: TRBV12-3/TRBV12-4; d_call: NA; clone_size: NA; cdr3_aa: CASSTWEDTQYF; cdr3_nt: TGTGCCAGCAGTACTTGGGAGGACACGCAGTATTTT
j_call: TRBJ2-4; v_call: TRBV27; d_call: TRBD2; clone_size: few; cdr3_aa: CASSPTGRVRAKNIQYF; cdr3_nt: TGTGCCAGCAGTCCGACGGGGAGGGTGAGGGCCAAAAACATTCAGTACTTC
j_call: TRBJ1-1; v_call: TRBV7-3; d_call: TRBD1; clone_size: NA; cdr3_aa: CASSLDRILNTEAFF; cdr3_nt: TGTGCCAGCAGCTTGGACAGGATTTTGAACACTGAAGCTTTCTTT
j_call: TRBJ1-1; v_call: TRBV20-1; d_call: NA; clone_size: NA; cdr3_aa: CSARSYVAEAFF; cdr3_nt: TGCAGTGCTAGGTCCTACGTCGCAGAAGCTTTCTTT
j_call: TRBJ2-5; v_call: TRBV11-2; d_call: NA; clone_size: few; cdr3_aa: CASNMGHRQETQYF; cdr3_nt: TGTGCCAGCAACATGGGACACCGCCAAGAGACCCAGTACTTC
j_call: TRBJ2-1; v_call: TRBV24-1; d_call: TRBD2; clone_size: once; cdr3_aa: CATRGLAGTNEQFF; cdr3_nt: TGTGCCACCAGAGGACTAGCGGGGACCAATGAGCAGTTCTTC
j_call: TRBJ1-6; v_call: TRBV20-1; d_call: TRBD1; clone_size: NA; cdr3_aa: CSAHTGGENSPLHF; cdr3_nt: TGCAGTGCCCATACAGGGGGCGAGAATTCACCCCTCCACTTT
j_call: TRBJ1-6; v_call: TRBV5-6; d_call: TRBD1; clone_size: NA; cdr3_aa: CASSLTDRVNSPLHF; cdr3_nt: TGTGCCAGCAGCTTAACAGACAGGGTGAATTCACCCCTCCACTTT
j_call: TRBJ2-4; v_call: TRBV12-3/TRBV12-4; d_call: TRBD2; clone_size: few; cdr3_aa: CASSLGGTVQNIQYF; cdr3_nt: TGTGCCAGCAGTTTGGGAGGGACGGTCCAAAACATTCAGTACTTC
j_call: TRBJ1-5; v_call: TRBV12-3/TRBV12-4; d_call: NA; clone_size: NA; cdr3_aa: CASSLRAGDQPQHF; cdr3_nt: TGTGCCAGCAGTTTACGGGCAGGGGATCAGCCCCAGCATTTT
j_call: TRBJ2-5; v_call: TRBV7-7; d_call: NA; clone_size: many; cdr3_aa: CALETSYGTQYF; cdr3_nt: TGTGCTTTGGAGACGTCGTATGGGACCCAGTACTTC
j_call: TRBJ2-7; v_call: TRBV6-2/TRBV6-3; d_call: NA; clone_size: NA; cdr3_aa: CASSYSGNPYEQYF; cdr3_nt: TGTGCCAGCAGTTATTCAGGGAACCCCTACGAGCAGTACTTC
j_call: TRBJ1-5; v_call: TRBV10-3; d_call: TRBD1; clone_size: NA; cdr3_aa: CAISESGTGTGNQPQHF; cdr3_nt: TGTGCCATCAGTGAGTCCGGGACAGGGACTGGCAATCAGCCCCAGCATTTT
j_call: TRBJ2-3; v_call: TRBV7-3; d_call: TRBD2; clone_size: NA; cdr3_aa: CASSLMGTSPADTQYF; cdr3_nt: TGTGCCAGCAGCTTAATGGGGACTAGCCCGGCAGATACGCAGTATTTT
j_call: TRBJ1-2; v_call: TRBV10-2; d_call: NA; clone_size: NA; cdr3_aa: CARHHGYTF; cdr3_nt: TGCGCCAGACATCATGGCTACACCTTC
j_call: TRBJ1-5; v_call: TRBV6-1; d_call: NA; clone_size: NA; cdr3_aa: CASSESGALGNQPQHF; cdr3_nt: TGTGCCAGCAGTGAATCGGGGGCTTTGGGCAATCAGCCCCAGCATTTT
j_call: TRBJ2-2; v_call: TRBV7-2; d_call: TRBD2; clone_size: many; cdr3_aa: CASSLLAGKNTGELFF; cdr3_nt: TGTGCCAGCAGCTTATTAGCGGGAAAAAACACCGGGGAGCTGTTTTTT
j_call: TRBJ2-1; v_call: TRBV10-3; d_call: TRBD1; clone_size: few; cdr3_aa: CAVPDRGIYNEQFF; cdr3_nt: TGTGCCGTCCCCGACAGGGGGATCTACAATGAGCAGTTCTTC
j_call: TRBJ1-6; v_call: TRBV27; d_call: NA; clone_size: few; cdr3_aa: CASSLRPYNSPLHF; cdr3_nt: TGTGCCAGCAGTTTACGGCCTTATAATTCACCCCTCCACTTT
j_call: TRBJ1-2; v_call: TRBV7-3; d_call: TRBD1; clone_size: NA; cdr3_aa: CASSLQAGTGAEYGYTF; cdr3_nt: TGTGCCAGCAGCCTCCAAGCCGGGACAGGGGCTGAATATGGCTACACCTTC
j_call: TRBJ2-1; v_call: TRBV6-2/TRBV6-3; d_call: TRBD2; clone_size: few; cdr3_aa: CASSSPGLAAHWEYNEQFF; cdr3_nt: TGTGCCAGCAGTTCCCCGGGACTAGCGGCTCATTGGGAATACAATGAGCAGTTCTTC
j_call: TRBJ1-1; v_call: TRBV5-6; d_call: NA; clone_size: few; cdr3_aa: CASSLGADTEAFF; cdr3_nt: TGTGCCAGCAGCTTGGGGGCAGACACTGAAGCTTTCTTT
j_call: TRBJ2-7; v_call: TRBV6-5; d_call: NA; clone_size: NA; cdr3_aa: CASSYSIRAQSYEQYF; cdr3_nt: TGTGCCAGCAGTTACTCAATCCGGGCGCAGTCCTACGAGCAGTACTTC
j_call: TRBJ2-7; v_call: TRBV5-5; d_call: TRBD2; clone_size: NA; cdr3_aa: CASSSILAGVVEQYF; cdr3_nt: TGTGCCAGCAGTTCCATACTAGCGGGAGTTGTCGAGCAGTACTTC
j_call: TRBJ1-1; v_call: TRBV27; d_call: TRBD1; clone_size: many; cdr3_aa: CASSLLALGQLGSEAFF; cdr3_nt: TGTGCCAGCAGTTTACTGGCGCTGGGACAGCTGGGAAGTGAAGCTTTCTTT
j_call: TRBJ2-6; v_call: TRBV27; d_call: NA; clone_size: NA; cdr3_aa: CATALSGANVLTF; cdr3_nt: TGTGCCACCGCCCTTTCTGGGGCCAACGTCCTGACTTTC
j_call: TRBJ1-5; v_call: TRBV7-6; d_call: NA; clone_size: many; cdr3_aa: CASSLGAASNQPQHF; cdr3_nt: TGTGCCAGCAGCTTAGGGGCGGCGTCCAATCAGCCCCAGCATTTT
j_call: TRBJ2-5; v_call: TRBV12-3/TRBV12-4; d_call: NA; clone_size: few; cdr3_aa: CASSSGSKETQYF; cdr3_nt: TGTGCCAGCAGTTCTGGCTCCAAAGAGACCCAGTACTTC
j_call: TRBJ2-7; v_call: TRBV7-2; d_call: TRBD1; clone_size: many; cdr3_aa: CASSLEILQGYSYEQYF; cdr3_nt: TGTGCCAGCAGCTTAGAAATATTACAGGGGTACTCCTACGAGCAGTACTTC
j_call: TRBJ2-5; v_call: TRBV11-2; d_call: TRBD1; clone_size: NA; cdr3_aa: CDSSSHRGLEETQYF; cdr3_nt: TGTGACAGCAGCTCTCACAGGGGTCTCGAAGAGACCCAGTACTTC
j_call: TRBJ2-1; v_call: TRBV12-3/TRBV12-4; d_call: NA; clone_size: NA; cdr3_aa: CASSSVGINEQFF; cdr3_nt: TGTGCCAGCAGTTCAGTCGGGATCAATGAGCAGTTCTTC
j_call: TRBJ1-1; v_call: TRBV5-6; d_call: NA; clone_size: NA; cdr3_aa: CASRKGRTNTEAFF; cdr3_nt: TGTGCCAGCAGAAAGGGACGGACAAACACTGAAGCTTTCTTT
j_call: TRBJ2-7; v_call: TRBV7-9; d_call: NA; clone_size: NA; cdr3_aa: CASSQNSGLPISYEQYF; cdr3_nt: TGTGCCAGCAGCCAGAACAGTGGGCTTCCGATCTCCTACGAGCAGTACTTC
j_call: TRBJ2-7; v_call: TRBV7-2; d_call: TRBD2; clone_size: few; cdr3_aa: CASSLRTSGAYEQYF; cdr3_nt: TGTGCCAGCAGCTTGCGGACTAGCGGAGCCTACGAGCAGTACTTC
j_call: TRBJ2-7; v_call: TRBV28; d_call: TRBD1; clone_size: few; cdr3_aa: CASTHSGGVREQYF; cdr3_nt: TGTGCCAGCACCCACTCAGGGGGTGTTCGCGAGCAGTACTTC
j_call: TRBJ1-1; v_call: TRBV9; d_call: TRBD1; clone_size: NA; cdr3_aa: CASSARQGMNTEAFF; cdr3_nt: TGTGCCAGCAGCGCCCGACAGGGTATGAACACTGAAGCTTTCTTT
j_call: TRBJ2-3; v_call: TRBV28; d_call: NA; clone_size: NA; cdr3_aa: CASRIQSTSTDTQYF; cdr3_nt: TGTGCCAGCAGGATACAGAGTACTAGCACAGATACGCAGTATTTT
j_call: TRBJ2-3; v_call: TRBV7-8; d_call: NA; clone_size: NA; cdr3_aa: CASSHTNSLGTDTQYF; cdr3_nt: TGTGCCAGCAGCCACACAAATTCCCTTGGCACAGATACGCAGTATTTT
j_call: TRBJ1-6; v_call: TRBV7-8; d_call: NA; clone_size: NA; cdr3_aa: CASSPPGGGYNSPLHF; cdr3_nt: TGTGCCAGCAGCCCCCCCGGGGGAGGGTATAATTCACCCCTCCACTTT
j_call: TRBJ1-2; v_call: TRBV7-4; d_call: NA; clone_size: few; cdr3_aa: CASTSPAASDWGYTF; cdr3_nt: TGTGCCAGCACCTCCCCAGCGGCCTCCGATTGGGGCTACACCTTC